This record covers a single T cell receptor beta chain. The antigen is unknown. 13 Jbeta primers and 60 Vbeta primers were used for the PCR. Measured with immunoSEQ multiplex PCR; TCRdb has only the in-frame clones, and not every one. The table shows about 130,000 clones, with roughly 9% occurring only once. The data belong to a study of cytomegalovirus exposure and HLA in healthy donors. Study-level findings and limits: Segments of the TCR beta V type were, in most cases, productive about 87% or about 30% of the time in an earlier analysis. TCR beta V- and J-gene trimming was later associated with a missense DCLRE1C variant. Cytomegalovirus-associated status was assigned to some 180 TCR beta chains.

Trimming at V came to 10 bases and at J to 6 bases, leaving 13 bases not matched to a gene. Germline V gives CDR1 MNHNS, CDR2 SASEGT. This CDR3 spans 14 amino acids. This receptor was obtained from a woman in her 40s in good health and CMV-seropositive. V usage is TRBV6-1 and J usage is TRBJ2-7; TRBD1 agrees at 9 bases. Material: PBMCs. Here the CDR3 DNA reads TGTGCCACCATGGAGACAGGGGGTCGGGGCGAGCAGTACTTC. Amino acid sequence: CATMETGGRGEQYF.